This T cell receptor beta chain stems from a study of T-cell memory formation after mild COVID-19. TCRdb itself ran the 5' RACE reads through MiXCR, one entry per CDR3 protein. The profile shows some 150,000 distinct CDR3 sequences, about 25% of them singletons. This clonotype was obtained from an adult woman who had mild COVID-19 (a few samples of this study predate the infection). Cell type and time point are not known. Sequencing was done on a sample of PBMCs or a T cell subset sorted from them (not recorded which).

CDR3 sequence reads: CASTEGGEGLHTEAFF. The CDR3 DNA sequence: TGTGCCAGCACCGAGGGGGGGGAAGGGCTTCACACTGAAGCTTTCTTT. The V call is TRBV25-1, the J call TRBJ1-1; tentative D call: TRBD1 (6 bases). The CDR3 loop spans 16 amino acids. Germline-derived CDR1 and CDR2 are MGHDK and SYGVNS. V lost 7 bases, J lost 3 bases, and 21 bases lay in between.